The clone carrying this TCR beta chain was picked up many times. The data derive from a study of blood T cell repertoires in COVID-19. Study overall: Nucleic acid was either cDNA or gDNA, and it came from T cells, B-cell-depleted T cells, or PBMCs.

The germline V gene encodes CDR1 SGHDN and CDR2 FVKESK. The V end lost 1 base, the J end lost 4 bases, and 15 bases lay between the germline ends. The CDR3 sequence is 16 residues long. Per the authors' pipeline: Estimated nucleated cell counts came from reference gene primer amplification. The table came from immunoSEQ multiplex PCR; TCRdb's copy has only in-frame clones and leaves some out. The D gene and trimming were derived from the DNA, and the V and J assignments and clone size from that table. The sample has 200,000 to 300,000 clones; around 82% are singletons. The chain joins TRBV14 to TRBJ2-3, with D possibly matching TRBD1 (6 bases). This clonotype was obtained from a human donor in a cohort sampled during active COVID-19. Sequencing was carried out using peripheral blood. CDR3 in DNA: TGTGCCAGCAGCCAAGGGGGAACAGGGACCGCAGATACGCAGTATTTT. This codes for CASSQGGTGTADTQYF.